The source of this T cell receptor (beta chain) is a study of CD8 T cells in ankylosing spondylitis. The study's findings and limits: Clones tied to disease were said to be significantly enriched in matched ankylosing spondylitis synovial fluid. Ankylosing spondylitis blood seemed to carry a telltale TCR beta motif made of several highly homologous variants.

The V and J ends lost 3 bases and 3 bases respectively, with 8 bases between them. From germline, CDR1 is SNHLY and CDR2 FYNNEI. The CDR3 totals 13 residues. On this clonotype: Its antigen is not known.

As the method for making TCR beta libraries, quantitative 5'-RACE with molecular barcodes was used. TCRdb called the 5' RACE reads again in MiXCR, with one record for every CDR3 protein. The sample lists around 94,000 distinct CDR3 sequences, around 8.5% occurring once. This TCR derives from a male donor with ankylosing spondylitis. Sequencing used blood, either unsorted or a sorted T cell fraction (not recorded which). The genes are TRBV2 and TRBJ2-5; D remains ambiguous. Here the CDR3 reads CASSDPWEETQYF. CDR3 nucleotides: TGTGCCAGCAGTGATCCGTGGGAAGAGACCCAGTACTTC.